This TCR beta chain appears in the sequencing data of a study of T cell repertoires in ileal Crohn's disease. Study-level information: M6 samples are neoterminal ileum biopsies from postoperative colonoscopy. The study's findings and limits: All patients with clonality above 26.8% had endoscopic recurrence. Mucosal expansions were suggested to be mainly CD8 T cells.

Each sample's TCRB immunosequencing used five hundred nanograms of biopsy DNA. Clones were read by immunoSEQ multiplex PCR, and TCRdb kept only the in-frame ones, dropping some. The table shows 13,000 or so clones, with 82% occurring only once. Documented time point: neoterminal ileum biopsy at postoperative endoscopy, about 6 months after surgery. A word on this clone: Its antigen is not identified.

CDR1 is SNHLY and CDR2 is FYNNEI in the germline V gene. The junction had 5 bases not matched to a gene; V was cut back by 8 bases and J by 0 bases. The CDR3 extends over 16 amino acids. V and J are TRBV2 and TRBJ2-6, with 9 bases that match TRBD1. This clonotype originated in an adult with Crohn's disease. What was sequenced was ileal tissue. The CDR3 is CASLRDRASGANVLTF. The CDR3 nucleotides read TGTGCCAGCTTAAGGGACAGGGCCTCTGGGGCCAACGTCCTGACTTTC.